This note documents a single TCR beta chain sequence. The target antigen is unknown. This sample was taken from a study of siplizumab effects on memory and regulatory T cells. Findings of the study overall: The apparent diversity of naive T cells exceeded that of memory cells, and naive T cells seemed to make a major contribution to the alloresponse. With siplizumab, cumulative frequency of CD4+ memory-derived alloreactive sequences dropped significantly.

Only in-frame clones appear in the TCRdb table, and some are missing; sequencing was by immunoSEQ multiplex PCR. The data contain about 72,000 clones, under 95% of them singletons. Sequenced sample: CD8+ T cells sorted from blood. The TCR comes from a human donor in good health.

CDR3 in DNA: TGTGCCAGCAGCTTGGCCCCAAGCTCTGGAAACACCATATATTTT. Translated: CASSLAPSSGNTIYF. The chain has TRBV7-8 and TRBJ1-3; D call uncertain. V was shortened by 3 bases and J by 0 bases, with 9 bases between the two germline ends. The germline V gene has CDR1 SGHVS and CDR2 FQNEAQ. This CDR3 comprises 15 residues.